This TCR beta chain came from a study of T cell responses to AZD1222 COVID-19 vaccine. Broader study findings: Repertoire sampling occurred only after the peak T cell response.

Repertoires were generated with immunoSEQ multiplex PCR, while TCRdb's copy carries only in-frame clones and drops some. The table lists around 160,000 clones, 75% to 95% of them singletons. Germline assignment: CDR1 MGHRA and CDR2 YSYEKL. The CDR3 sequence is 14 residues long. V was pared by 7 bases and J by 6 bases, with 6 bases of the junction left unmatched. As concerns this clone: Its antigen remains unidentified.

The material sequenced was peripheral blood, taken on day 0 of MenACWY control vaccination. This clonotype originated in an adult in good health. V usage is TRBV4-1 and J usage is TRBJ2-3; 11 nucleotides agree with TRBD2. The CDR3 loop reads CASKVAGGPDTQYF. Here the CDR3 DNA reads TGCGCCAGCAAGGTAGCGGGAGGGCCGGATACGCAGTATTTT.